These 10 T cell receptor beta chains share one sample of origin, sequenced in a study of cytomegalovirus exposure and HLA in healthy donors. Amplification used 60 Vbeta primers and 13 Jbeta primers. The repertoire was sequenced with immunoSEQ multiplex PCR; TCRdb's copy has only in-frame clones and lacks some. The table has 310,000 or so clones, 80% to 90% seen once; the top ten hold roughly 2.3%. Sequencing was performed on PBMCs. The receptors come from a woman aged 18-35 years in good health and CMV-seronegative.

The chain recombines TRBV10-3 with TRBJ2-3, with D tentatively TRBD2 (7 bases). The CDR3 is made up of 13 amino acids. V gave up 6 bases and J gave up 2 bases, with 9 bases separating them. Germline CDR1 is ENHRY and CDR2 is SYGVKD. The CDR3 loop reads CAISGGPTDTQYF. The CDR3 coding sequence is TGTGCCATCAGCGGGGGGCCCACAGATACGCAGTATTTT.

This clone has a single count. The rearrangement joins TRBV2 to TRBJ2-7; D might be TRBD1 (5 bases). The germline V and J ends were trimmed by 6 bases and 7 bases, with 19 bases remaining between them. Germline V gene lookup returns CDR1 SNHLY and CDR2 FYNNEI. The CDR3 length is 14 residues. CDR3 sequence: CASSAPDSLGEQYF. DNA for the CDR3: TGTGCCAGCAGCGCCCCTGACAGTTTGGGGGAGCAGTACTTC.

The chain carries TRBV30 and TRBJ2-1; D gene unclear. CDR1 is GTSNPN and CDR2 is SVGIG in the germline V gene (reference sequence). CDR3 length: 13 residues. Trimming took off 2 bases at V and 4 bases at J, with 9 bases between the two ends. The CDR3 sequence is CAWSPRHYNEQFF. For the CDR3, the DNA is TGTGCCTGGAGTCCGAGACATTACAATGAGCAGTTCTTC.

This clone was recorded once. The same CDR3 also results from other DNA sequences found in this sample. V usage is TRBV6-1 and J usage is TRBJ2-1; 9 bases fit TRBD2. CDR1 is MNHNS, CDR2 SASEGT, per germline. This CDR3 comprises 15 residues. V trimming: 4 bases; J trimming: 0 bases; junction bases outside the gene matches: 1. The CDR3 loop is CASSALAGSYNEQFF. In DNA, the CDR3 is TGTGCCAGCAGTGCACTAGCGGGCTCCTACAATGAGCAGTTCTTC.

This clone was seen more than once but under ten times. CDR3 sequence (DNA): TGTGCCAGCAGCTTAGGGACGACTAGCAAATACGAGCAGTACTTC. This codes for CASSLGTTSKYEQYF. The V and J genes are TRBV7-9 and TRBJ2-7; 7 bases are a match to TRBD2. This CDR3 has 15 amino acids. V was pared by 1 base and J by 4 bases, with 7 bases of the junction left unmatched. The germline gives CDR1 SEHNR, CDR2 FQNEAQ (reference sequence).

The chain has TRBV30 and TRBJ2-7; 7 nucleotides line up with TRBD2. This CDR3 is 15 amino acids long. Germline CDR1 is GTSNPN and CDR2 is SVGIG (reference sequence). The J segment lost 0 bases and the V segment lost 1 base, leaving 6 bases of the junction unmatched. DNA for the CDR3: TGTGCCTGGAGTGAGATGGGGGGGAGCTCCTACGAGCAGTACTTC. This sequence encodes CAWSEMGGSSYEQYF.

The chain uses TRBV5-1 and TRBJ1-2; 9 bases line up with TRBD1. Germline CDR1 reads SGHRS; CDR2 reads YFSETQ. The V gene end was trimmed by 4 bases and the J gene end by 4 bases; junction bases not matched to a gene: 2. The CDR3 length is 13 residues. The CDR3 sequence: CASSDRGIYGYTF. The CDR3, as DNA: TGCGCCAGCAGCGACAGGGGGATCTATGGCTACACCTTC. The full variable domain, completed using reference TRBV5-1 and TRBJ1-2, is KAGVTQTPRYLIKTRGQQVTLSCSPISGHRSVSWYQQTPGQGLQFLFEYFSETQRNKGNFPGRFSGRQFSNSRSEMNVSTLELGDSALYLCASSDRGIYGYTFGSGTRLTVV.

By sample share, this clone is medium-sized (0.01 to 0.1%). The rearrangement joins TRBV5-4 to TRBJ1-4; 7 bases are shared with TRBD1. V gave up 4 bases and J gave up 8 bases; unmatched junction bases: 5. The CDR3 contains 13 residues. Per germline, CDR1 SGHNT and CDR2 YYREEE (reference sequence). The CDR3 DNA follows: TGTGCCAGCAGCCCAACAGGGGTAGAAAAACTGTTTTTT. This sequence encodes CASSPTGVEKLFF. The full variable domain, completed using reference TRBV5-4 and TRBJ1-4, is ETGVTQSPTHLIKTRGQQVTLRCSSQSGHNTVSWYQQALGQGPQFIFQYYREEENGRGNFPPRFSGLQFPNYSSELNVNALELDDSALYLCASSPTGVEKLFFGSGTQLSVL.

The CDR3 nucleotides read TGTGCCAGTAACTCTCGGGACAGGGGATCCTATGGCTACACCTTC. Its translation is CASNSRDRGSYGYTF. The chain uses TRBV19 and TRBJ1-2; 10 nucleotides align to TRBD1. With V trimmed by 7 bases and J by 4 bases, 9 bases remained unmatched. The CDR3 extends over 15 amino acids. The germline V gene has CDR1 LNHDA and CDR2 SQIVND (reference sequence).

As to this clone: One junction end does not reproduce the germline sequence, and a read error may be involved. The chain uses TRBV7-9 and TRBJ1-1, with D possibly TRBD1 on 5 matching bases. Germline V gene lookup returns CDR1 SEHNR and CDR2 FQNEAQ (reference sequence). The CDR3 consists of 13 residues. The CDR3 DNA is TGTTCCAGCAGCTTAGCAGGGCAGGGAGAAGCTTTCTTT. As protein: CSSSLAGQGEAFF.